This TCR beta chain was obtained from a study of T cell clonality in common variable immunodeficiency. Study-level findings and limits: CVID subjects showed higher TCRbeta clonality than healthy controls.

This clone was counted many times. No antigen is known for it. The missing CDR3 end, 3 residues past where the read stops, is filled in from the germline J gene. Method: immunoSEQ multiplex PCR; TCRdb's copy keeps in-frame clones and lacks some. The sample yields roughly 70,000 clones, without any singletons. The CDR3 is made up of 14 amino acids. The V and J ends lost 6 bases and 4 bases respectively, with 15 bases between them. The sequence derives from a person between 18 and 75 years old in good health. The rearrangement links TRBV12-3 or TRBV12-4 to TRBJ1-1, with a tentative D call TRBD1 (6 bases). Input material: peripheral blood mononuclear cells. The part of the CDR3 DNA that was read is TGTGCCAGCAGCCCCAAAGGGGGTGGCACTGAA. It specifies CASSPKGGGTE. The CDR3 in its entirety is CASSPKGGGTEAFF.